These 24 T cell receptor beta chains were all obtained from the same sample, sequenced in a study of blood T cell repertoires in COVID-19. Generated by immunoSEQ multiplex PCR, the TCRdb table keeps only in-frame clones and is missing some. The sample holds 150,000 to 200,000 clones, 70% to 85% seen once. Sequenced input: peripheral blood. All receptors come from a woman of 80 years or more with acute or convalescent COVID-19.

The chain couples TRBV5-1 to TRBJ1-4; 10 nucleotides line up with TRBD1. CDR1 and CDR2 (germline): SGHRS, YFSETQ. J gave up 15 bases and V 0 bases, and 11 bases lay outside the gene matches. The CDR3 is 15 residues long. The CDR3 sequence is CASSLEGTGDEKMFF. DNA of the CDR3: TGCGCCAGCAGCTTGGAAGGGACAGGGGATGAAAAGATGTTTTTT.

The chain links TRBV25-1 to TRBJ1-4, with 10 bases aligning to TRBD1. The CDR3 loop spans 14 amino acids. Germline values: CDR1 MGHDK, CDR2 SYGVNS. The trim removed 6 bases at V and 5 bases at J, leaving 3 bases unmatched. The CDR3 protein is CASRRQGANEKLFF. The CDR3 nucleotides read TGTGCCAGCAGAAGACAGGGGGCAAATGAAAAACTGTTTTTT.

The chain joins TRBV7-9 to TRBJ2-1, with TRBD2 matching 9 bases. The J segment lost 6 bases and the V segment lost 5 bases, leaving 5 bases of the junction unmatched. Germline assignment: CDR1 SEHNR and CDR2 FQNEAQ (reference sequence). The CDR3 extends over 14 amino acids. The CDR3 spells CASSPGLAINEQFF. CDR3 DNA: TGTGCCAGCAGCCCGGGACTAGCCATCAATGAGCAGTTCTTC.

The chain is built from TRBV5-1 and TRBJ2-1, with 9 bases that match TRBD2. V trimming: 4 bases; J trimming: 6 bases; junction bases outside the gene matches: 5. The CDR3 sequence is 14 residues long. CDR1 SGHRS and CDR2 YFSETQ come from the germline V gene. The CDR3 loop is CASSRLAGANEQFF. The CDR3, as DNA: TGCGCCAGCAGCCGTTTAGCGGGAGCCAATGAGCAGTTCTTC.

V usage is TRBV18 and J usage is TRBJ2-4; the D gene is possibly TRBD1 (5 bases). This CDR3 is 14 amino acids long. Germline CDR1 and CDR2: KGHSH and LQKENI. V gave up 0 bases and J gave up 7 bases, with 10 bases separating them. In DNA, the CDR3 is TGTGCCAGCTCACCACCGACAGCAAGTAACATTCAGTACTTC. Amino acids: CASSPPTASNIQYF.

This chain links TRBV6-5 with TRBJ2-7; 7 bases line up with TRBD1. Germline loops: CDR1 MNHEY, CDR2 SVGAGI. This CDR3 comprises 16 residues. Trimming cost V 2 bases and J 4 bases; bases outside gene matches: 11. CDR3 nucleotides: TGTGCCAGCAGTTACACTACCATCGGGACAGCTTACGAGCAGTACTTC. It specifies CASSYTTIGTAYEQYF.

Points on this clone: At the DNA level, this CDR3 is encoded by other sequences in the same sample as well. The J gene is TRBJ1-2, the V gene TRBV2; 7 nucleotides align to TRBD1. Germline V lookup: CDR1 SNHLY, CDR2 FYNNEI. The CDR3 consists of 13 residues. After removal of 2 bases from V and 4 bases from J, the junction contained 1 base not matched to a gene. The CDR3 region has the DNA TGTGCCAGCAGTGAACAGGGGGGCTATGGCTACACCTTC. This gives the protein CASSEQGGYGYTF.

The CDR3, as DNA: TGTGCCAGCTCACCGGCGAGGCACGAGCAGTACTTC. This gives the protein CASSPARHEQYF. J is TRBJ2-7 and V is TRBV18, with D hard to call. This CDR3 has 12 amino acids. Trimming pared 3 bases from V and 5 bases from J, leaving 8 bases between. Germline-derived CDR1 and CDR2 are KGHSH and LQKENI.

The V and J genes are TRBV27 and TRBJ2-1, with 8 positions matching TRBD1. The J segment lost 11 bases and the V segment lost 5 bases, leaving 11 bases of the junction unmatched. The CDR3 spans 14 residues. CDR1 and CDR2 from the germline V gene are MNHEY and SMNVEV (reference sequence). The CDR3, as DNA: TGTGCCAGCAGTCCGTCAATACAGGGGGGACAGCAGTTCTTC. This translates into CASSPSIQGGQQFF.

This clone came up a few times. This rearrangement joins TRBV5-1 to TRBJ1-2; D call uncertain. The CDR3 is 14 amino acids. V dropped 3 bases and J dropped 1 base, with 10 bases sitting between them. The germline gives CDR1 SGHRS, CDR2 YFSETQ. Here the CDR3 DNA reads TGCGCCAGCAGCTCCCTCAGTAATAACTATGGCTACACCTTC. Protein sequence: CASSSLSNNYGYTF.

J is TRBJ2-1 and V is TRBV2, with 7 bases identical to TRBD1. CDR1 and CDR2 from the germline V gene are SNHLY and FYNNEI. The CDR3 is 17 amino acids. V dropped 4 bases and J dropped 6; count of bases not matched to a gene: 15. The CDR3 DNA reads as TGTGCCAGCAGTGCAATACCGACAGGGATCGGGTTCAATGAGCAGTTCTTC. Encoded protein: CASSAIPTGIGFNEQFF. The variable domain in full, completed from reference TRBV2 and TRBJ2-1, reads EPEVTQTPSHQVTQMGQEVILRCVPISNHLYFYWYRQILGQKVEFLVSFYNNEISEKSEIFDDQFSVERPDGSNFTLKIRSTKLEDSAMYFCASSAIPTGIGFNEQFFGPGTRLTVL.

The chain uses TRBV7-6 and TRBJ2-6, with 7 bases fitting TRBD1. The germline V gene encodes CDR1 SGHVS and CDR2 FNYEAQ. This CDR3 has 16 amino acids. Trimming removed 4 bases from V and 4 bases from J; junction bases left unmatched: 7. The DNA of the CDR3 is TGTGCCAGCAGCTCAGAGAGGGGGCTAGGGGCCAACGTCCTGACTTTC. Translation: CASSSERGLGANVLTF.

The DNA for the CDR3 is TGTGCCAGCAGCCCCCGGACAGGGGGAGATTCACCCCTCCACTTT. Its protein is CASSPRTGGDSPLHF. The rearrangement links TRBV5-5 to TRBJ1-6; 10 nucleotides agree with TRBD1. The V gene's germline CDR1 is SGHKS and CDR2 YYEKEE (reference sequence). The CDR3 sequence is 15 residues long. V gave up 4 bases and J gave up 8 bases; unmatched junction bases: 6. The full variable domain, rest sourced from reference TRBV5-5 and TRBJ1-6, is DAGVTQSPTHLIKTRGQQVTLRCSPISGHKSVSWYQQVLGQGPQFIFQYYEKEERGRGNFPDRFSARQFPNYSSELNVNALLLGDSALYLCASSPRTGGDSPLHFGNGTRLTVT.

The chain uses TRBV15 and TRBJ2-3; 10 nucleotides align to TRBD1. Germline trimming cut 3 bases from V and 2 bases from J; bases unmatched to any gene: 8. There are 17 residues in the CDR3. The germline V gene has CDR1 LNHNV and CDR2 YYDKDF (reference sequence). The CDR3: CATSRGQGTLLTDTQYF. CDR3 DNA sequence: TGTGCCACCAGCAGGGGACAGGGGACATTACTCACAGATACGCAGTATTTT.

V gene TRBV6-5 combines with J gene TRBJ2-2; 9 nucleotides align to TRBD2. V shed 3 bases, J shed 8 bases, and the junction held 7 bases outside the gene matches. The V gene's germline CDR1 is MNHEY and CDR2 SVGAGI. The CDR3 consists of 15 residues. The CDR3 DNA reads TGTGCCAGCAGTTATTGGGGACTAGCTGGGGGGGAGCTGTTTTTT. Translation: CASSYWGLAGGELFF.

The chain recombines TRBV12-2 with TRBJ1-2. TRBV12-2 is a pseudogene segment. The CDR3 spans 16 residues. The CDR3 coding sequence is TGTGCAAGTCGCTTAGCATCCTCGCGGAAGATCTATGGCTACACCTTC. Translated, it gives CASRLASSRKIYGYTF.

This chain links TRBV7-9 with TRBJ2-5, with D perhaps matching TRBD2 (7 bases). Germline CDR1 and CDR2: SEHNR and FQNEAQ (reference sequence). V was shortened by 5 bases and J by 4 bases, with 14 bases between the two germline ends. The CDR3 covers 14 residues. The CDR3 loop is CASSKRGGLETQYF. CDR3 DNA: TGTGCCAGCAGCAAAAGGGGGGGCTTAGAGACCCAGTACTTC.

Worth noting for this clone: The sample carries other DNA sequences with the same CDR3. J is TRBJ2-1 and V is TRBV5-1; D is undetermined. Trimming took 0 bases from V and 4 from J, leaving 5 bases between them. The CDR3 runs to 13 residues. Germline assignment: CDR1 SGHRS and CDR2 YFSETQ. CDR3 loop: CASSLASYNEQFF. The CDR3 DNA follows: TGCGCCAGCAGCTTGGCTAGTTACAATGAGCAGTTCTTC. The complete variable domain, with remaining parts taken from reference TRBV5-1 and TRBJ2-1, reads KAGVTQTPRYLIKTRGQQVTLSCSPISGHRSVSWYQQTPGQGLQFLFEYFSETQRNKGNFPGRFSGRQFSNSRSEMNVSTLELGDSALYLCASSLASYNEQFFGPGTRLTVL.

Remarks on this clone: The same CDR3 arises from other DNA sequences in this sample as well. V is TRBV6-5 and J is TRBJ2-7, with 10 bases that match TRBD1. CDR1 MNHEY and CDR2 SVGAGI come from the germline V gene. Germline trimming cut 2 bases from V and 3 bases from J; bases unmatched to any gene: 1. CDR3 size: 14 residues. The CDR3 sequence is CASSYGTGVYEQYF. The CDR3 nucleotides read TGTGCCAGCAGTTACGGGACAGGGGTCTACGAGCAGTACTTC.

This sequence joins TRBV5-4 and TRBJ1-2, with TRBD1 matching 9 bases. Germline CDR1 reads SGHNT; CDR2 reads YYREEE (reference sequence). V shed 3 bases, J shed 8 bases, and the junction held 8 bases outside the gene matches. CDR3 length equals 14 residues. The CDR3 coding sequence is TGTGCCAGCAGCTACGAACAGGGGACAGGGGGCTACACCTTC. Protein product: CASSYEQGTGGYTF.

This chain joins TRBV6-2 or TRBV6-3 and TRBJ2-5; tentatively, D is TRBD2 (5 bases). CDR1 is MNHEY and CDR2 is SVGEGT in the germline V gene. The germline V and J ends were trimmed by 2 bases and 4 bases, with 17 bases remaining between them. The CDR3 sequence is 16 residues long. In DNA, the CDR3 is TGTGCCAGCAGTTACCCGCGGGTTAGCGTAAGAGAGACCCAGTACTTC. This gives the protein CASSYPRVSVRETQYF.

This chain uses TRBV30 with TRBJ2-3; the D is unclear. Between the trimmed V and J ends, which lost 5 bases and 5 bases, there was a span of 11 bases. CDR3 size: 12 residues. The germline V gene encodes CDR1 GTSNPN and CDR2 SVGIG (reference sequence). CDR3 nucleotide sequence: TGTGCCTGGGGAGAACGGGTAGATACGCAGTATTTT. Residues: CAWGERVDTQYF. Full variable domain (missing parts from reference TRBV30 and TRBJ2-3): SQTIHQWPATLVQPVGSPLSLECTVEGTSNPNLYWYRQAAGRGLQLLFYSVGIGQISSEVPQNLSASRPQDRQFILSSKKLLLSDSGFYLCAWGERVDTQYFGPGTRLTVL.

V and J are TRBV29-1 and TRBJ1-1; the match to TRBD1 covers 7 bases. The CDR3 length is 10 residues. The germline CDR1 and CDR2 sequences are SQVTM and ANQGSEA. V shed 6 bases, J shed 8 bases, and the junction held 3 bases outside the gene matches. DNA of the CDR3: TGCAGCGTACACAGGGGAGAAGCTTTCTTT. Amino acids: CSVHRGEAFF.

The V call is TRBV6-2 or TRBV6-3, the J call TRBJ1-4; unclear D gene. Trimming took off 0 bases at V and 8 bases at J, with 10 bases between the two ends. Germline CDR1 is MNHEY and CDR2 is SVGEGT. This CDR3 region has 14 residues. The CDR3 reads CASSYSQLREKLFF. CDR3 nucleotide sequence: TGTGCCAGCAGTTACTCCCAACTGAGGGAAAAACTGTTTTTT.